The 3 T cell receptor beta chains listed next were all sequenced from one sample in a study of T cell changes during pregnancy in multiple sclerosis (dated by TCRdb to between 2018 and 2021). The method behind the library was the immunoSEQ multiplex PCR assay. As stored in TCRdb, this immuneACCESS dataset retains in-frame rearrangements with V and J assigned. A fraction of the clones does not appear; measured against another copy, unresolved V genes explain less than half of the discrepancy, and the remainder lacks a known reason. Here the sample has under 45,000 clones; more than 90% occur a single time. Clones ranked in the top ten supply roughly 0.69% of the sample. The starting material was CD4+ T cells from peripheral blood mononuclear cells, obtained in the first trimester of pregnancy. Receptors were obtained from a female donor with multiple sclerosis, enrolled in a pregnancy study.

This chain joins TRBV9 and TRBJ2-4, with a weak D call TRBD1 (7 bases). This CDR3 is 14 amino acids long. The germline V gene has CDR1 SGDLS and CDR2 YYNGEE. Trimming took 4 bases from V and 6 from J, leaving 14 bases between them. The CDR3 DNA reads TGTGCCAGCAGCCCCCGACAGGGAGGAAACATTCAGTACTTC. It is translated as CASSPRQGGNIQYF.

For this clone: The junction and the germline gene differ at one end; a read error may be behind it. J is TRBJ2-5 and V is TRBV5-8, with a tentative D call TRBD2 (5 bases). The CDR3 length is 15 residues. Germline CDR1 and CDR2: SGHTS and YDEGEE. The chain's CDR3 is CASSLRGLGPESQYF. For the CDR3, the DNA is TGTGCCAGCAGCTTGCGAGGACTGGGTCCTGAGAGCCAGTACTTC.

The rearrangement uses TRBV6-1 and TRBJ2-1, with 8 bases identical to TRBD1. From germline, CDR1 is MNHNS and CDR2 SASEGT. V lost 6 bases to trimming and J lost 5 bases; unmatched junction nucleotides: 6. CDR3 length: 14 amino acids. In DNA, the CDR3 is TGTGCCAGCAGATTACAGGGGGGCCACAATGAGCAGTTCTTC. Translating it yields CASRLQGGHNEQFF.